This is a list of T cell receptor beta chains from one sample in a study of neurological immune-mediated disorders. TCRdb used MiXCR to reprocess the 5' RACE reads, holding one entry per CDR3 protein. The data show some 100,000 distinct CDR3 sequences, 13% seen once. The sample was PBMCs. These receptors came from a female donor with HTLV-1-associated myelopathy (HAM/TSP). Each CDR3 is given without its conserved first and last residue. D genes are given only for firm matches. Expanded clones get a size class; other rows say once, few or many, or leave the size out.

length: 14; V: TRBV5-1; J: TRBJ1-3; size: many; D: TRBD1; CDR3: ASSPGTGGSGNTIY
length: 12; V: TRBV4-1; J: TRBJ1-2; size: many; D: .; CDR3: ASSQGGGYYGYT
length: 8; V: TRBV29-1; J: TRBJ2-1; size: many; D: .; CDR3: SAKMYEQF
length: 12; V: TRBV28; J: TRBJ1-6; size: many; D: .; CDR3: ASSLVSGTSPLH
length: 13; V: TRBV29-1; J: TRBJ2-7; size: .; D: TRBD1; CDR3: SVEEAGTGAYEQY
length: 16; V: TRBV6-5; J: TRBJ2-5; size: .; D: TRBD1; CDR3: ASSYSRDSALNRETQY
length: 14; V: TRBV7-8; J: TRBJ1-6; size: many; D: TRBD1; CDR3: ASSFSHRGRNSPLH
length: 14; V: TRBV5-1; J: TRBJ2-2; size: many; D: .; CDR3: ASSLALTANTGELF
length: 12; V: TRBV28; J: TRBJ1-6; size: many; D: .; CDR3: ASSLVGKSSPLH
length: 13; V: TRBV5-1; J: TRBJ2-7; size: many; D: TRBD2; CDR3: ASSPGTSGGLEQY
length: 14; V: TRBV3-1; J: TRBJ2-7; size: many; D: .; CDR3: ASSQALGGARYEQY
length: 11; V: TRBV4-1; J: TRBJ2-7; size: many; D: .; CDR3: ASSRQDAYEQY
length: 13; V: TRBV6-1; J: TRBJ1-5; size: once; D: .; CDR3: ASSYDRMSNQPQH
length: 13; V: TRBV5-1; J: TRBJ2-5; size: many; D: .; CDR3: ASSLLVGNQETQY
length: 10; V: TRBV6-1; J: TRBJ1-1; size: many; D: .; CDR3: ASGTVRTEAF
length: 15; V: TRBV6-6; J: TRBJ2-7; size: many; D: TRBD2; CDR3: ASSYSNAGLAGDEQY
length: 15; V: TRBV29-1; J: TRBJ2-2; size: many; D: TRBD2; CDR3: SARLAGGPANTGELF
length: 13; V: TRBV6-1; J: TRBJ2-3; size: many; D: .; CDR3: ASSENPGRTDTQY
length: 13; V: TRBV18; J: TRBJ2-1; size: many; D: TRBD1; CDR3: ANSRGTVSVNEQF
length: 12; V: TRBV11-1; J: TRBJ2-1; size: many; D: .; CDR3: ASSPQGRYNEQF
length: 10; V: TRBV3-1; J: TRBJ2-5; size: many; D: .; CDR3: ASRRGGETQY
length: 10; V: TRBV6-2/TRBV6-3; J: TRBJ2-1; size: medium-sized; D: .; CDR3: ASSYRANEQF
length: 14; V: TRBV20-1; J: TRBJ1-1; size: many; D: .; CDR3: SARDRGPGPSTEAF
length: 12; V: TRBV7-9; J: TRBJ2-7; size: many; D: TRBD1; CDR3: ASSQRDRSYEQY
length: 17; V: TRBV27; J: TRBJ2-2; size: .; D: TRBD1; CDR3: ASSFRLTGRQGGTGELF
length: 12; V: TRBV11-2; J: TRBJ2-1; size: many; D: .; CDR3: ASSSTGLTYEQF
length: 15; V: TRBV12-3/TRBV12-4; J: TRBJ2-1; size: .; D: .; CDR3: ASSLGDRAHSRDDQF
length: 15; V: TRBV5-1; J: TRBJ1-3; size: many; D: .; CDR3: ASSLGAGERSGNTIY
length: 12; V: TRBV12-3/TRBV12-4; J: TRBJ2-4; size: many; D: .; CDR3: ASSLWGFKNIQY
length: 10; V: TRBV10-3; J: TRBJ1-2; size: many; D: TRBD1; CDR3: AISRQGDGYT
length: 13; V: TRBV12-3/TRBV12-4; J: TRBJ2-2; size: many; D: TRBD1; CDR3: ASSPRYRGTGELF
length: 11; V: TRBV10-3; J: TRBJ2-3; size: many; D: .; CDR3: AISQPEGTMQY